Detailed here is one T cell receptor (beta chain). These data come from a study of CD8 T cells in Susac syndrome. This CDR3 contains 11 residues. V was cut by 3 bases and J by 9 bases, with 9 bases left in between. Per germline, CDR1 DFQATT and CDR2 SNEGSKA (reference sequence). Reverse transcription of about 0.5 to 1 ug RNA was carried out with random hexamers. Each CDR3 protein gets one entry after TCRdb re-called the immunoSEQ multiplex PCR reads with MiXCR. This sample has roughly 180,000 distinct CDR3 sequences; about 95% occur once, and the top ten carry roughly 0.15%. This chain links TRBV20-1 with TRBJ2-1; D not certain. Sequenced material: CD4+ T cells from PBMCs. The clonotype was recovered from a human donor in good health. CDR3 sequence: CSASQSGEQFF. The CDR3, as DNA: TGCAGTGCTAGTCAGTCTGGTGAGCAGTTCTTC.